What follows are 10 T cell receptor beta chains derived from one specimen sequenced in a study of blood T cells in healthy people across ages. Alongside a J-beta primer mix, a sample-barcoded 5' primer served in a second PCR lasting about 7 to 12 cycles. TCRdb reanalysed the 5' RACE reads using MiXCR and keeps one entry per CDR3 protein. The data show 1.2 million to 1.5 million distinct CDR3 sequences, almost 60% seen once. Material for sequencing was blood. These receptors all come from a man in his late teens or twenties in good health.

The count of this clonotype is one. J is TRBJ2-7 and V is TRBV7-9; D possibly corresponds to TRBD2 (5 bases). V was clipped by 4 bases and J by 7 bases, with 17 bases between them. Germline lookup yields CDR1 SEHNR and CDR2 FQNEAQ (reference sequence). This CDR3 has 14 amino acids. As DNA, the CDR3 is TGTGCCAGCAGCTCCTCCAGCGGTCTGGGGGAGCAGTACTTC. Translated: CASSSSSGLGEQYF.

The chain employs TRBV5-8 and TRBJ2-4; no reliable D call. The V end was cut by 4 bases, the J end by 2 bases, with 13 bases between. The germline CDR1 and CDR2 sequences are SGHTS and YDEGEE. The CDR3 runs to 15 residues. The CDR3 region has the DNA TGTGCCAGCAGCCTCCTTATGCGAACCAAAAACATTCAGTACTTC. Translation: CASSLLMRTKNIQYF.

The CDR3 region has the DNA TGTGCTAGTGGTTCAGGTTCCTATGGCTACACCTTC. Translating it yields CASGSGSYGYTF. V gene TRBV12-5 combines with J gene TRBJ1-2; no clear D. The V gene's germline CDR1 is LGHNT and CDR2 FRNRAP. This CDR3 spans 12 amino acids. V shed 4 bases and J shed 4 bases, with 7 bases lying between them.

The CDR3 DNA reads as TGCAGTGCTAGAGACGACAGGGTCAACAATCAGCCCCAGCATTTT. It specifies CSARDDRVNNQPQHF. The V call is TRBV20-1, the J call TRBJ1-5; 7 bases fit TRBD1. The CDR3 consists of 15 residues. The V segment lost 0 bases and the J segment 3 bases; nucleotides outside the gene matches: 5. The V gene's germline CDR1 is DFQATT and CDR2 SNEGSKA (reference sequence).

The chain carries TRBV29-1 and TRBJ1-2, with unresolved D. This CDR3 spans 16 amino acids. Germline-derived CDR1 and CDR2 are SQVTM and ANQGSEA. The DNA of the CDR3 is TGCAGTGTGAGGGATCCACTCCTTAGCTATGAGTTGAGCTACACCTTC. Encoded protein: CSVRDPLLSYELSYTF.

This sequence joins TRBV5-5 and TRBJ1-1; D uncertain. The CDR3 has 12 amino acids. The V end was cut by 1 base, the J end by 11 bases, with 12 bases between. Germline values: CDR1 SGHKS, CDR2 YYEKEE (reference sequence). The CDR3 DNA reads as TGTGCCAGCAGCTTGTCGTATGAGGGCGCTTTCTTT. This gives the protein CASSLSYEGAFF. The full variable domain, its missing parts supplied by reference TRBV5-5 and TRBJ1-1, is DAGVTQSPTHLIKTRGQQVTLRCSPISGHKSVSWYQQVLGQGPQFIFQYYEKEERGRGNFPDRFSARQFPNYSSELNVNALLLGDSALYLCASSLSYEGAFFGQGTRLTVV.

This sequence joins TRBV6-6 and TRBJ2-4; a possible D gene is TRBD2 (5 bases). V was pared by 0 bases and J by 13 bases, with 25 bases between. The CDR3 length is 17 residues. The germline V gene has CDR1 MNHNY and CDR2 SVGAGI (reference sequence). The CDR3 is CASSYSRPVSSYYGQYF. The CDR3 DNA is TGTGCCAGCAGTTACTCCAGACCCGTGTCTAGCTACTACGGGCAGTACTTC.

The chain links TRBV24-1 to TRBJ2-1, with D hard to call. The CDR3 loop spans 11 amino acids. In germline, CDR1 is KGHDR, CDR2 SFDVKD. V lost 9 bases, J lost 9 bases, and 11 bases lay in between. The CDR3 DNA reads as TGTGCCACCTCAGACCCTACTGAGCAGTTCTTC. Protein product: CATSDPTEQFF.

This clonotype has just a few counts. The gene calls are TRBV10-1 and TRBJ2-3; 9 nucleotides line up with TRBD2. The V segment lost 2 bases and the J segment 0 bases; nucleotides outside the gene matches: 6. The CDR3 has 17 residues. CDR1 and CDR2 (germline): WNHNN, SYGVQD (reference sequence). Here the CDR3 DNA reads TGCGCCAGCAGTGAGATCCCTAGCGGGACCAGCACAGATACGCAGTATTTT. Translated: CASSEIPSGTSTDTQYF.

The chain carries TRBV20-1 and TRBJ2-5, with TRBD2 identical over 13 bases. This CDR3 is built from 13 residues. V was clipped by 3 bases and J by 10 bases; unmatched bases: 5. Germline V gene sequence: CDR1 DFQATT, CDR2 SNEGSKA (reference sequence). CDR3 in amino acids: CSASGLAGAHQYF. CDR3 coding DNA: TGCAGTGCTAGCGGACTAGCGGGGGCCCACCAGTACTTC.